This TCR beta chain comes out of a study of siplizumab effects on memory and regulatory T cells. In each sample, approximately 90,000 TCR templates were assayed. The assay was immunoSEQ multiplex PCR, and TCRdb's table has in-frame clones only and misses some. The sample carries about 100,000 clones, less than 95% recorded once. A word on this clone: The antigen remains undetermined.

Findings and caveats of the study: Neither a naive nor a memory phenotype was assignable to roughly 75-95% of proliferating CD4+ or CD8+ clones. In siplizumab cultures, the suppressive function of proliferating Tregs remained unconfirmed. The apparent diversity of naive T cells exceeded that of memory cells, and naive T cells seemed to make a major contribution to the alloresponse.

The CDR3 extends over 13 amino acids. CDR1 is MGHDK and CDR2 is SYGVNS in the germline V gene. V gave up 10 bases and J gave up 4 bases; unmatched junction bases: 6. The TCR originated in a human donor in good health. Sequenced: Tregs sorted from blood. The rearrangement joins TRBV25-1 to TRBJ1-4, with 7 bases lining up with TRBD1. The CDR3 bases are TGTGCCACACAGGGGACAGTTAATGAAAAACTGTTTTTT. It yields the protein CATQGTVNEKLFF.